These 9 T cell receptor beta chains came from one sample sequenced in a study of T cell responses to AZD1222 COVID-19 vaccine (dated by TCRdb to the early 2020s). Receptors were amplified or captured by the immunoSEQ multiplex PCR assay. TCRdb stores this immuneACCESS table with in-frame sequences only. Part of the clones is absent; in the studies checked, under half of the shortfall reflects unresolved V genes, and no reason is known for the rest. Present in this sample are tens of thousands of clones, more than 70% of which were seen just once. Approximately 11% of the sample goes to the ten largest clones. In light of the paper, this sample's time point label describes: baseline before first vaccination. Sequenced here: peripheral blood, sampled on day 0 of AZD1222 vaccination. The receptors were sampled from an adult in good health.

This clone appeared a few times. The J gene is TRBJ1-2, the V gene TRBV27; the D is unclear. The CDR3 has 13 residues. With 2 bases removed from V and 5 bases from J, the gap between germline ends came to 9 bases. Germline CDR1 MNHEY, CDR2 SMNVEV (reference sequence). The CDR3 DNA sequence: TGTGCCAGCAGTTTAACGGGGAGTTATGGCTACACCTTC. Translation gives CASSLTGSYGYTF.

The chain has TRBV27 and TRBJ1-4; D is uncertain. CDR1 is MNHEY and CDR2 is SMNVEV in the germline V gene (reference sequence). Trimming pared 4 bases from V and 0 bases from J, leaving 12 bases between. This CDR3 is 16 amino acids long. Here the CDR3 reads CASSSLRAATNEKLFF. CDR3 nucleotide sequence: TGTGCCAGCAGTTCCCTCCGAGCTGCAACTAATGAAAAACTGTTTTTT.

The rearrangement uses TRBV6-6 and TRBJ2-5; TRBD1 or TRBD2 may be the D gene (6 bases each). The germline V gene has CDR1 MNHNY and CDR2 SVGAGI (reference sequence). Trimming cost V 7 bases and J 1 base, with 25 bases left between them. The CDR3 sequence is 18 residues long. CDR3 in amino acids: CASNLSPGGYLRQETQYF. The CDR3 nucleotides are TGTGCCAGCAATCTATCCCCCGGGGGCTACCTTCGCCAAGAGACCCAGTACTTC.

This chain links TRBV6-4 with TRBJ2-1; TRBD2 agrees at 9 bases. The CDR3 loop spans 19 amino acids. CDR1 is MRHNA and CDR2 is SNTAGT in the germline V gene. The junction had 18 bases not matched to a gene; V was cut back by 5 bases and J by 4 bases. CDR3 sequence: CASSPTLGLARFGYNEQFF. In DNA form, the CDR3 reads TGTGCCAGCAGTCCGACCCTTGGACTAGCGAGATTTGGTTACAATGAGCAGTTCTTC.

V and J are TRBV7-2 and TRBJ2-2; 11 bases agree with TRBD1. The CDR3 is 16 amino acids. V shed 1 base and J 5 bases; nucleotides not matched to a gene: 3. CDR1 and CDR2 from the germline V gene are SGHTA and FQGNSA. CDR3 in amino acids: CASSLVGTGGTGELFF. The CDR3 nucleotides read TGTGCCAGCAGCTTAGTCGGGACAGGGGGAACCGGGGAGCTGTTTTTT.

The chain combines TRBV29-1 with TRBJ1-2; 7 bases match TRBD1. This CDR3 is 14 amino acids long. Trimming took 7 bases from V and 2 from J; bases not matched to a gene: 10. CDR1 is SQVTM, CDR2 ANQGSEA, per germline. The CDR3 coding sequence is TGCAGCGCAGGGGGTCTTGGGGGCAACTATGGCTACACCTTC. It yields the protein CSAGGLGGNYGYTF.

The CDR3 sequence is CASSATSGAYNEQFF. The CDR3 DNA sequence: TGTGCCAGCAGCGCGACTAGCGGGGCCTACAATGAGCAGTTCTTC. The V and J genes are TRBV27 and TRBJ2-1, with TRBD2 matching 11 bases. Germline V lookup: CDR1 MNHEY, CDR2 SMNVEV (reference sequence). The V and J ends lost 6 bases and 2 bases, in that order; junction bases with no gene match: 3. This CDR3 has 15 amino acids.

V gene TRBV28 combines with J gene TRBJ2-2, with a possible D match to TRBD2 (6 bases). This CDR3 has 16 amino acids. Trimming pared 6 bases from V and 2 bases from J, leaving 16 bases between. The germline CDR1 and CDR2 sequences are MDHEN and SYDVKM. The CDR3 loop reads CASSPGVAVNTGELFF. DNA of the CDR3: TGTGCCAGCAGCCCCGGGGTAGCGGTAAACACCGGGGAGCTGTTTTTT.

The rearrangement uses TRBV7-8 and TRBJ2-5, with 7 bases identical to TRBD1. V was pared by 5 bases and J by 2 bases, with 8 bases of the junction left unmatched. CDR1 is SGHVS and CDR2 is FQNEAQ in the germline V gene. This CDR3 is 15 amino acids long. The CDR3 region is CASSPKQGIQETQYF. CDR3 DNA: TGTGCCAGCAGCCCAAAACAGGGGATACAAGAGACCCAGTACTTC.